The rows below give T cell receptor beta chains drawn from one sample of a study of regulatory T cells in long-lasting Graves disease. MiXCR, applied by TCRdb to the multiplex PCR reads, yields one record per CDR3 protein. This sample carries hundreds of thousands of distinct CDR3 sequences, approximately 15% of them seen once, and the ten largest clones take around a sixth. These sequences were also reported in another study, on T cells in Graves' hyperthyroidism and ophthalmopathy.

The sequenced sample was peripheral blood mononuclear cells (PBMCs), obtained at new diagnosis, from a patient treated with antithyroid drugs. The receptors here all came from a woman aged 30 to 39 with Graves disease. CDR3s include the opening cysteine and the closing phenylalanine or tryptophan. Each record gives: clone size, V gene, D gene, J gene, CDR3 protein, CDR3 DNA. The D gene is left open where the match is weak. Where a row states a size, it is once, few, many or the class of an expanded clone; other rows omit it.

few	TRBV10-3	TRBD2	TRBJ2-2	CAISEGLAGGSVTGELFF	TGTGCCATCAGTGAGGGGCTAGCGGGAGGCTCTGTCACCGGGGAGCTGTTTTTT
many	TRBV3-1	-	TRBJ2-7	CASSQTSGTPSSYEQYF	TGTGCCAGCAGCCAAACATCCGGGACCCCCAGCTCCTACGAGCAGTACTTC
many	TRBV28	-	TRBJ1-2	CASSLEARYGYTF	TGTGCCAGCAGTTTGGAAGCTCGCTATGGCTACACCTTC
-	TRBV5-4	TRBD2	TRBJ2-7	CASSYLLAGGTKEQYF	TGTGCCAGCAGCTACCTACTAGCGGGAGGGACCAAGGAGCAGTACTTC
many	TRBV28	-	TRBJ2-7	CASSHGGDEQYF	TGTGCCAGCAGTCACGGGGGCGACGAGCAGTACTTC
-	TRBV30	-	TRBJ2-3	CAWRVKSSDTQYF	TGTGCCTGGAGAGTAAAGTCTTCGGATACGCAGTATTTT
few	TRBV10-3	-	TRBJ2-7	CAISELGNYEQYF	TGTGCCATCAGTGAACTGGGGAACTACGAGCAGTACTTC
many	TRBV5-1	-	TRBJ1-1	CASSPLRGGNWDTEAFF	TGCGCCAGCAGCCCCCTCCGGGGGGGGAATTGGGACACTGAAGCTTTCTTT
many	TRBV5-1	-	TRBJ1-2	CASSWEGKGYTF	TGTGCCAGCAGCTGGGAGGGGAAAGGCTACACCTTC
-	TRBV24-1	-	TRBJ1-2	CATSDSQGSYGYTF	TGTGCCACCAGTGATTCACAGGGTTCCTATGGCTACACCTTC
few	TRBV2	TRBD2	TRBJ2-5	CASSRRGGEQETQYF	TGTGCCAGCAGTCGGCGGGGAGGGGAGCAAGAGACCCAGTACTTC
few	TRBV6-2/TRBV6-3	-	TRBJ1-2	CASSYDEGKGYGYTF	TGTGCCAGCAGTTATGACGAAGGAAAGGGCTATGGCTACACCTTC
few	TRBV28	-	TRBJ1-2	CASSYPQGYGYTF	TGTGCCAGCAGTTACCCCCAGGGCTATGGCTACACCTTC
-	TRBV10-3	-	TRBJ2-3	CAIKFQGSTDTQYF	TGTGCCATCAAGTTTCAGGGAAGCACAGATACGCAGTATTTT
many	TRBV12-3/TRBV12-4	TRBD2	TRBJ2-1	CASSSWGLARGGSRNEQFF	TGTGCCAGCAGTTCGTGGGGACTAGCGAGAGGGGGTAGTCGCAATGAGCAGTTCTTC
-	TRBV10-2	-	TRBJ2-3	CASSGQTGTQYF	TGCGCCAGCAGTGGACAGACGGGGACGCAGTATTTT
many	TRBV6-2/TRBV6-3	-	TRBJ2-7	CASRSRVPGENEQYF	TGTGCCAGCCGTTCTAGAGTCCCAGGGGAAAACGAGCAGTACTTC
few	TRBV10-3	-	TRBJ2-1	CAISESGPRENEQFF	TGTGCCATCAGTGAATCTGGACCGAGAGAAAATGAGCAGTTCTTC
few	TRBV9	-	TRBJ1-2	CASSVGLGVLGYTF	TGTGCCAGCAGCGTAGGGCTGGGGGTGTTGGGCTACACCTTC
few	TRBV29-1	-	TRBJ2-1	CSGVWINEQFF	TGCAGCGGTGTCTGGATCAATGAGCAGTTCTTC
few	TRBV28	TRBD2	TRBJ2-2	CASSLSGLAANTGELFF	TGTGCCAGCAGTTTATCCGGACTAGCGGCGAACACCGGGGAGCTGTTTTTT
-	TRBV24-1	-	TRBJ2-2	CATKPGMGDTGELFF	TGTGCCACCAAGCCCGGTATGGGGGACACCGGGGAGCTGTTTTTT
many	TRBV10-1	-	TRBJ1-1	CASSESHTEAFF	TGCGCCAGCAGTGAAAGCCACACTGAAGCTTTCTTT
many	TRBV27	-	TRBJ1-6	CATGSPLHF	TGTGCCACGGGTTCACCCCTCCACTTT
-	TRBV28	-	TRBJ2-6	CASSFSYRVKDSGANVLTF	TGTGCCAGCAGTTTTTCGTACAGGGTTAAAGATTCTGGGGCCAACGTCCTGACTTTC
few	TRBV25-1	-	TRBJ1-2	CASGQGGIGYTF	TGTGCCAGCGGGCAGGGAGGTATTGGCTACACCTTC
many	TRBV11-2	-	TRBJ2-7	CASSLLPILGPFYEQYF	TGTGCCAGCAGCTTACTCCCAATCTTGGGACCATTTTACGAGCAGTACTTC
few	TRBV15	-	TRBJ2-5	CATSREARTQETQYF	TGTGCCACCAGCAGAGAGGCCAGAACCCAAGAGACCCAGTACTTC
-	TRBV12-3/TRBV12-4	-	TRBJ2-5	CASSSERVQETQYF	TGTGCCAGCAGTTCAGAGCGGGTTCAAGAGACCCAGTACTTC
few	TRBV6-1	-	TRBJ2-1	CASRRLAVSSYNEQFF	TGTGCCAGCAGACGATTAGCGGTGAGCTCCTACAATGAGCAGTTCTTC
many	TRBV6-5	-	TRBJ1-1	CASSYRAGDEAFF	TGTGCCAGCAGTTACCGAGCGGGGGATGAAGCTTTCTTT
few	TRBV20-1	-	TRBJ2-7	CSARQLFGISYEQYF	TGCAGTGCTAGACAACTTTTCGGGATCTCCTACGAGCAGTACTTC
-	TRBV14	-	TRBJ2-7	CASSQFWGLSYEQYF	TGTGCCAGCAGCCAATTTTGGGGGTTGTCCTACGAGCAGTACTTC
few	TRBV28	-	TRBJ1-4	CASSLWAGNKKEKLFF	TGTGCCAGCAGTTTATGGGCCGGGAACAAGAAGGAAAAACTGTTTTTT
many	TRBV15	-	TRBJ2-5	CATSRVDSLRETQYF	TGTGCCACCAGCAGAGTGGACAGCCTGAGAGAGACCCAGTACTTC
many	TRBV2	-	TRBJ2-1	CASSAAQQFF	TGTGCCAGCAGTGCCGCGCAGCAGTTCTTC
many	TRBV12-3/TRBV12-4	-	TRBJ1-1	CASSHLGTEAFF	TGTGCCAGCAGCCATCTCGGTACTGAAGCTTTCTTT
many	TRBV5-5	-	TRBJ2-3	CASSPTRITAITDTQYF	TGTGCCAGCAGCCCCACGCGGATTACAGCGATTACAGATACGCAGTATTTT
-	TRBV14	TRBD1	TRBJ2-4	CASSQTGENIQYF	TGTGCCAGCAGCCAGACAGGGGAAAACATTCAGTACTTC
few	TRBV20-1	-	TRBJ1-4	CSAPETGIRAEKLFF	TGCAGTGCCCCGGAAACAGGGATTCGGGCTGAAAAACTGTTTTTT
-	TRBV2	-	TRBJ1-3	CASLKDSPGNTAYF	TGTGCCAGCTTAAAGGACAGCCCTGGAAACACCGCATATTTT
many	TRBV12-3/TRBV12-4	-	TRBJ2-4	CASSLRGTTKNIQYF	TGTGCCAGCAGTTTAAGGGGGACAACCAAAAACATTCAGTACTTC
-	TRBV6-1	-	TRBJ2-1	CASSQDYQSSYNEQFF	TGTGCCAGCAGCCAGGACTATCAAAGCTCCTACAATGAGCAGTTCTTC
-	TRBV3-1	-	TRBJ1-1	CASSQGRSRNTEAFF	TGTGCCAGCAGCCAAGGGAGGTCCAGGAACACTGAAGCTTTCTTT
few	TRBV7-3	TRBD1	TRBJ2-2	CASSLGRGQGDTGELFF	TGTGCCAGCAGCTTAGGGCGAGGACAGGGGGATACCGGGGAGCTGTTTTTT